This TCR beta chain originates from a study of beta chain features in type 1 diabetes. Details on this clone: Its antigen is currently unknown.

Investigators reverse transcribed all isolated RNA, so they sequenced expressed TCRB transcripts. Naive, central memory and regulatory T cell samples yielded some 3.9 million reads on average. Sequencing used immunoSEQ multiplex PCR; TCRdb keeps in-frame clones, though not all of them. The data contain approximately 150,000 clones, less than 9.5% of them seen just once; the ten biggest clones take up over 2%. Regarding the study as a whole: Although PCR might favor shorter templates, it would do so equally in patients and controls. TCRB rearrangement may or may not be influenced by HLA type; here this remained unresolved.

The germline V gene has CDR1 MGHRA and CDR2 YSYEKL. Trimming cost V 2 bases and J 4 bases, with 11 bases left between them. CDR3 size: 14 residues. The rearrangement joins TRBV4-1 to TRBJ1-1, with D possibly TRBD1 on 5 matching bases. This TCR was recovered from a woman aged 18-29 years in good health. The sample comprised central memory CD4+ T cells from blood. CDR3 protein: CASSQTGRATEAFF. The CDR3 nucleotides read TGCGCCAGCAGCCAAACGGGCAGGGCCACTGAAGCTTTCTTT.